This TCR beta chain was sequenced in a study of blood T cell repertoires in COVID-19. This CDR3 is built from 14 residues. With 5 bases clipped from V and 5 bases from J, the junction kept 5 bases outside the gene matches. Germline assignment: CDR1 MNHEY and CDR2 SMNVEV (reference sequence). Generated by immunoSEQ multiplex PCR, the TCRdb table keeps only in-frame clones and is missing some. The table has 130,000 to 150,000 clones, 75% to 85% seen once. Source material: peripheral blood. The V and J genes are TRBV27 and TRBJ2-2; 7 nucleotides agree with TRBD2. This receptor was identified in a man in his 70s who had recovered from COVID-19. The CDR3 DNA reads TGTGCCAGCAGTCCAGGGCGGGAGACCGGGGAGCTGTTTTTT. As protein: CASSPGRETGELFF.